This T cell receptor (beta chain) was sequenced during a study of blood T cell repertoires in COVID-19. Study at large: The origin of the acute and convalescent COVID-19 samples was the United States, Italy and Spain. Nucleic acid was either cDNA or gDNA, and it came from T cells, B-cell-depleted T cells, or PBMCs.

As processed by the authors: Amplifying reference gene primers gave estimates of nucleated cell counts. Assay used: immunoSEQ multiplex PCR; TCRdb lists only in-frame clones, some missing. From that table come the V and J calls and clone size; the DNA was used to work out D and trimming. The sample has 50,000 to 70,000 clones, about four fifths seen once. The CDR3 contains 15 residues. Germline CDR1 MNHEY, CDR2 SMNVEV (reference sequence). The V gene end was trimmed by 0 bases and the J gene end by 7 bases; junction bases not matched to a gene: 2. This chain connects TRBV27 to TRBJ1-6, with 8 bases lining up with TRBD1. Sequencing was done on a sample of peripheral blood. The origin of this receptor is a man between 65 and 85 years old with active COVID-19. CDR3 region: CASSLSTGENSPLHF. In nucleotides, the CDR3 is TGTGCCAGCAGTTTATCGACAGGGGAAAATTCACCCCTCCACTTT.